Detailed here is one T cell receptor beta chain. This sample's time point: cycle 4 day 1 (C4D1), after more than five weeks of nivolumab. Every one of the patients relapsed after autologous stem cell transplantation (brentuximab vedotin exposure was variable). This record belongs to a study of PD-1 blockade in classical Hodgkin lymphoma. The CDR3 sequence is 15 residues long. Trimming removed 4 bases from V and 9 bases from J, with 16 bases in between. CDR1 is SGHDN and CDR2 is FVKESK in the germline V gene. Assay used: immunoSEQ multiplex PCR; TCRdb lists only in-frame clones, some missing. This sample has roughly 64,000 clones, with about 89% found just once.

This TCR was sampled from a human donor with classical Hodgkin lymphoma. The sample in question was peripheral blood mononuclear cells (PBMCs), obtained before the fourth cycle of nivolumab. This chain joins TRBV14 and TRBJ1-6, with D unclear. The CDR3: CASSRAGDGISPLHF. CDR3 bases: TGTGCCAGCAGCCGGGCCGGGGATGGGATTTCACCCCTCCACTTT.